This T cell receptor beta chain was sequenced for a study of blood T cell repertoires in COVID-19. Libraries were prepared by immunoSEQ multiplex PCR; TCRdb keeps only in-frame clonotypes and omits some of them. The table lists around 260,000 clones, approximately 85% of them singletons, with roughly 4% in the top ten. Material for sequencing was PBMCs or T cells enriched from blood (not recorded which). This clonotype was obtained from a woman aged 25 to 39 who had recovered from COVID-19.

The DNA of the CDR3 is TGTGCCAGCAGTTACTCTCTACCCTCCGAGCAGTACTTC. Protein product: CASSYSLPSEQYF. This sequence joins TRBV6-2 or TRBV6-3 and TRBJ2-7; D unclear. V was cut by 0 bases and J by 6 bases, with 9 bases left in between. CDR3 size: 13 residues. CDR1 is MNHEY and CDR2 is SVGEGT in the germline V gene.